The clone carrying this T cell receptor beta chain was observed a handful of times. Its antigen is still unknown. This CDR3 contains 15 residues. Looked up from germline, CDR1 is MNHNY and CDR2 is SVGAGI (reference sequence). The ends lost 5 bases at V and 5 bases at J; junction bases unmatched: 8. Buffy coats from healthy blood donors served as controls. The sample originates from a study of STAT5B mutations in CD4+ large granular lymphocyte leukemia. Profiling relied on immunoSEQ multiplex PCR, and the TCRdb table lists in-frame clones only, not all of them. The sample lists some 40,000 clones, approximately 84% occurring once. Study-wide points: Top patient clones used TRBV06 genes more often: 8/27 versus 2/35 in controls.

The sequence was collected from a human donor in good health. V usage is TRBV6-6 and J usage is TRBJ1-5, with 8 bases identical to TRBD1. The sequencing sample was made of CD4+ T cells from blood buffy coats. The CDR3 bases are TGTGCCAGCAGTCGGAGACAGGGGTTCGATCAGCCCCAGCATTTT. Residues: CASSRRQGFDQPQHF.